The clone carrying this TCR beta chain was observed a few times. What it binds is unknown. TCRdb reanalysed the reads using MiXCR and keeps one entry per CDR3 protein. The table has some 300,000 distinct CDR3 sequences, about a sixth seen once. This entry is derived from a study of T cell repertoires in cytomegalovirus infection. General study results and limits: Clonotypes of TCR beta that were HLA-C-restricted and CMV-specific dominated the ex vivo response.

Germline V gives CDR1 KGHSH, CDR2 LQKENI. V was shortened by 1 base and J by 0 bases, with 10 bases between the two germline ends. The CDR3 covers 16 residues. The sample comprised PBMCs. The TCR sequence derives from a human donor in good health (CMV status not recorded). Some clones in this sample may be carry-over from other donors' samples. The chain couples TRBV18 to TRBJ1-3; the D is unclear. The CDR3, as DNA: TGTGCCAGCTCACCACGGGCAGCAAGCTCTGGAAACACCATATATTTT. This sequence encodes CASSPRAASSGNTIYF.